This T cell receptor (beta chain) originates from a study of blood T cell repertoires in COVID-19. Study information: Researchers got acute and convalescent COVID-19 samples from the United States, Italy and Spain. T cells, B-cell-depleted T cells, or PBMCs provided the cDNA or gDNA that served as material.

In the source study's methods: It was from reference gene primer amplification that nucleated cell counts were estimated. Libraries were prepared by immunoSEQ multiplex PCR; TCRdb keeps only in-frame clonotypes and omits some of them. That table supplies the V and J calls and clone size; D and trimming were determined from the DNA. The sample consists of under 60,000 clones, over 65% of them appearing once. This CDR3 contains 17 residues. The trim removed 3 bases at V and 6 bases at J, leaving 11 bases unmatched. Germline values: CDR1 SGHRS, CDR2 YFSETQ. The source of this sequence is a human donor in a cohort sampled during active COVID-19. Sequenced input: peripheral blood. This sequence joins TRBV5-1 and TRBJ2-1, with TRBD2 matching 11 bases. The CDR3 DNA reads as TGCGCCAGCAGCTATAGCGGGGGGGCGACACCTGTCAATGAGCAGTTCTTC. Residues: CASSYSGGATPVNEQFF.